This T cell receptor (beta chain) was sequenced for a study of brain metastases from non-small cell lung cancer. Whole-study results and caveats: In roughly 64% of brain metastases, T-cell clones were expanded compared with matched primary tumors. Compared with primary tumors, brain metastases showed less T-cell infiltration. TCR repertoires overlapped largely between brain metastases and matched primaries.

With respect to this clone: Antigen specificity is unknown.

The assay was immunoSEQ multiplex PCR, and TCRdb's table has in-frame clones only and misses some. The sample holds roughly 15,000 clones, around 86% seen once. The germline V gene has CDR1 LNHDA and CDR2 SQIVND (reference sequence). J gave up 5 bases and V 4 bases, and 7 bases lay outside the gene matches. The CDR3 contains 15 residues. This TCR was recovered from a donor at least 40 years old with non-small cell lung cancer. The sequenced material came from primary lung tumor tissue. The genes are TRBV19 and TRBJ2-2; 7 nucleotides align to TRBD2. The CDR3, as DNA: TGTGCCAGTAGTAGGGCCAGGGAGGGAACCGGGGAGCTGTTTTTT. Amino acids: CASSRAREGTGELFF.